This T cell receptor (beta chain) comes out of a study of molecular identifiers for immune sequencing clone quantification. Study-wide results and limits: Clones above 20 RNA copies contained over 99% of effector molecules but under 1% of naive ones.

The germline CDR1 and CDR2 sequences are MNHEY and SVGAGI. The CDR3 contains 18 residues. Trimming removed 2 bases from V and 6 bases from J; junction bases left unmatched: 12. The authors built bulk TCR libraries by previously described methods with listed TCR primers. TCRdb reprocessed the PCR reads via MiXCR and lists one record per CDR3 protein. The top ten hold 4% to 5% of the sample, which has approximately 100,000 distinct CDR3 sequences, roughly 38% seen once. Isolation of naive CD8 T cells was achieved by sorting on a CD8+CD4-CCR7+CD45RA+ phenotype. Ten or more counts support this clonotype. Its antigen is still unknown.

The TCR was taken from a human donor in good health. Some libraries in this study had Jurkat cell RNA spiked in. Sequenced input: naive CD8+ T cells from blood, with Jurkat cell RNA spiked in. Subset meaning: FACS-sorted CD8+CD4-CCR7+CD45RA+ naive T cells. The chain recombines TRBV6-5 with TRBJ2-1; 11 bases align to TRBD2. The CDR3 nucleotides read TGTGCCAGCAGTTACGAGCAAATAGCGGGAGGGCCAATCAATGAGCAGTTCTTC. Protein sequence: CASSYEQIAGGPINEQFF.